These 6 T cell receptor beta chains originate from one sample sequenced in a study of T cell repertoires in cytomegalovirus infection. TCRdb processed the reads anew with MiXCR; each CDR3 protein has one entry. The data show around 170,000 distinct CDR3 sequences, approximately 15% seen once. Sequenced sample: PBMCs. The receptors here all came from a human donor in good health (CMV status not recorded). Some clones in this sample may be carry-over from other donors' samples.

This clonotype was detected many times. J is TRBJ2-1 and V is TRBV7-3, with 9 bases fitting TRBD1. The germline V gene has CDR1 SGHTA and CDR2 FQGTGA. The length of the CDR3 is 15 residues. Losses at the gene ends were 2 bases for V and 4 bases for J; bases not matched to a gene: 3. The CDR3 region has the DNA TGTGCCAGCAGCTTAGGGACAGGGACGTACAATGAGCAGTTCTTC. It codes for CASSLGTGTYNEQFF.

For this clonotype: With a much larger clone just one base away, this may be a read error. V and J are TRBV7-2 and TRBJ1-4, with D unclear. This CDR3 has 14 amino acids. The V gene's germline CDR1 is SGHTA and CDR2 FQGNSA. Written as DNA, the CDR3 is TGTGCCGGCAGCTTCCGGAGGGCTAATGAAAAACTGTTTTTT. This gives the protein CAGSFRRANEKLFF.

This clonotype was counted ten times or more. The chain combines TRBV5-1 with TRBJ2-1; weak D call: TRBD1 (5 bases). Germline CDR1 is SGHRS and CDR2 is YFSETQ. CDR3 length equals 17 residues. Trimming removed 0 bases at V and 0 bases at J, with 13 bases between. CDR3 region: CASSLALGLSSYNEQFF. In nucleotides, the CDR3 is TGCGCCAGCAGCTTGGCCTTGGGGCTGAGCTCCTACAATGAGCAGTTCTTC.

With regard to this clonotype: A much larger clone differs by one base, so this may be a read error. The chain uses TRBV2 and TRBJ2-1; D is unclear. The CDR3 runs to 11 residues. Germline CDR1 SNHLY, CDR2 FYNNEI. V was pared by 6 bases and J by 4 bases, with 4 bases between. In DNA, the CDR3 is TGTGCCAGCAGCGATTACAATGAGCAGTTCTTC. Protein product: CASSDYNEQFF. Together with reference TRBV2 and TRBJ2-1, the CDR3 gives the full variable domain: EPEVTQTPSHQVTQMGQEVILRCVPISNHLYFYWYRQILGQKVEFLVSFYNNEISEKSEIFDDQFSVERPDGSNFTLKIRSTKLEDSAMYFCASSDYNEQFFGPGTRLTVL.

This clonotype was seen many times. This chain connects TRBV7-9 to TRBJ1-4; the D gene is possibly TRBD1 (5 bases). From germline, CDR1 is SEHNR and CDR2 FQNEAQ (reference sequence). The V and J ends lost 5 bases and 0 bases respectively, with 10 bases between them. This CDR3 has 15 amino acids. The chain's CDR3 is CASSTRQSTNEKLFF. The CDR3 region has the DNA TGTGCCAGCAGCACCCGACAGTCAACTAATGAAAAACTGTTTTTT. The full variable domain, its missing parts supplied by reference TRBV7-9 and TRBJ1-4, is DTGVSQNPRHKITKRGQNVTFRCDPISEHNRLYWYRQTLGQGPEFLTYFQNEAQLEKSRLLSDRFSAERPKGSFSTLEIQRTEQGDSAMYLCASSTRQSTNEKLFFGSGTQLSVL.

This clonotype has ten or more counts. The CDR3 region is CASSLDREWSEQFF. The CDR3, as DNA: TGTGCCAGCAGCTTGGACAGGGAATGGAGTGAGCAGTTCTTC. The chain couples TRBV7-9 to TRBJ2-1, with TRBD1 matching over 8 bases. The CDR3 is 14 amino acids. V trimming: 3 bases; J trimming: 9 bases; junction bases outside the gene matches: 7. Looked up from germline, CDR1 is SEHNR and CDR2 is FQNEAQ (reference sequence). Looking up the rest from reference TRBV7-9 and TRBJ2-1 gives the full variable domain: DTGVSQNPRHKITKRGQNVTFRCDPISEHNRLYWYRQTLGQGPEFLTYFQNEAQLEKSRLLSDRFSAERPKGSFSTLEIQRTEQGDSAMYLCASSLDREWSEQFFGPGTRLTVL.